Below, 9 T cell receptor beta chains from the same sample are listed, as sequenced in a study of blood T cells in healthy people across ages. Primers used in a second PCR of roughly 7 to 11 cycles were a sample-barcoded 5' primer and a J-beta primer mix. TCRdb re-analysed the 5' RACE reads in MiXCR, keeping a single row per CDR3 protein. The data hold over 500,000 distinct CDR3 sequences, with about 28% observed a single time. Another study also made use of these data, one on T cells of mothers and their children.

Sequencing used blood. The receptors were gathered from a boy aged 2 to 9 in good health.

This clonotype was seen a few times. The rearrangement joins TRBV24-1 to TRBJ2-1, with D perhaps matching TRBD2 (6 bases). V was pared by 5 bases and J by 5 bases, with 12 bases between. The CDR3 consists of 14 residues. The germline V gene encodes CDR1 KGHDR and CDR2 SFDVKD. CDR3 residues: CATSVGDFHNEQFF. The DNA of the CDR3 is TGTGCCACCAGTGTCGGGGACTTCCACAATGAGCAGTTCTTC.

The V call is TRBV6-1, the J call TRBJ2-6; D may be TRBD2 (5 bases). The CDR3 length is 14 residues. The germline V and J ends were trimmed by 8 bases and 3 bases, with 11 bases remaining between them. Looked up from germline, CDR1 is MNHNS and CDR2 is SASEGT. The chain's CDR3 is CASQTGVGANVLTF. The CDR3 bases are TGTGCCAGCCAGACCGGGGTTGGGGCCAACGTCCTGACTTTC.

V and J are TRBV5-1 and TRBJ2-5; D is perhaps TRBD1 or TRBD2 (6 bases each). The CDR3 covers 16 residues. The germline gives CDR1 SGHRS, CDR2 YFSETQ. V was trimmed by 3 bases and J by 1 base, leaving 16 bases between them. This chain's CDR3 is CASSSQIGGLQETQYF. CDR3 DNA: TGCGCCAGCAGCTCTCAAATCGGGGGCCTCCAAGAGACCCAGTACTTC. Looking up the rest from reference TRBV5-1 and TRBJ2-5 gives the full variable domain: KAGVTQTPRYLIKTRGQQVTLSCSPISGHRSVSWYQQTPGQGLQFLFEYFSETQRNKGNFPGRFSGRQFSNSRSEMNVSTLELGDSALYLCASSSQIGGLQETQYFGPGTRLLVL.

This clonotype was counted only a few times. The V and J genes are TRBV6-5 and TRBJ2-7, with 9 bases that match TRBD1. CDR1 and CDR2 from the germline V gene are MNHEY and SVGAGI. CDR3 length: 14 amino acids. The V gene end was trimmed by 2 bases and the J gene end by 5 bases; junction bases not matched to a gene: 4. CDR3 sequence: CASSYKGQGDEQYF. The CDR3 nucleotides read TGTGCCAGCAGTTACAAGGGACAGGGAGACGAGCAGTACTTC.

V is TRBV2 and J is TRBJ2-7; 8 bases align to TRBD2. Germline CDR1 SNHLY, CDR2 FYNNEI. With V trimmed by 5 bases and J by 0 bases, 9 bases remained unmatched. This CDR3 has 16 residues. CDR3 loop: CASSRQRETDSYEQYF. DNA for the CDR3: TGTGCCAGCAGTCGCCAGCGGGAGACTGACTCCTACGAGCAGTACTTC.

The CDR3 DNA is TGTGCCATCAGTGAGTCGAAGGGCCTGGGGGAAAAACTGTTTTTT. Translation: CAISESKGLGEKLFF. The rearrangement links TRBV10-3 to TRBJ1-4; D unresolved. The CDR3 totals 15 residues. Trimming left V 0 bases short and J 8 bases short, with 13 bases between. Germline CDR1 is ENHRY and CDR2 is SYGVKD.

This clonotype was counted a few times. The V and J genes are TRBV9 and TRBJ2-5; 8 nucleotides match TRBD2. The CDR3 consists of 15 residues. Germline V gene lookup returns CDR1 SGDLS and CDR2 YYNGEE. V gave up 0 bases and J gave up 3 bases; unmatched junction bases: 4. The CDR3 sequence is CASSVEPRGEETQYF. The CDR3, as DNA: TGTGCCAGCAGCGTAGAGCCGCGGGGGGAAGAGACCCAGTACTTC.

The CDR3 loop reads CASSSDTGQYGYTF. CDR3 nucleotide sequence: TGTGCCAGCAGCTCCGACACCGGTCAGTATGGCTACACCTTC. V gene TRBV7-9 combines with J gene TRBJ1-2; D is undetermined. V lost 4 bases, J lost 5 bases, and 14 bases lay in between. Germline V gene data show CDR1 as SEHNR and CDR2 as FQNEAQ (reference sequence). This CDR3 comprises 14 residues.

This clonotype was recorded many times. The chain couples TRBV7-2 to TRBJ2-4, with 8 bases aligning to TRBD1. The trim removed 5 bases at V and 2 bases at J, leaving 5 bases unmatched. The V gene's germline CDR1 is SGHTA and CDR2 FQGNSA. The CDR3 loop spans 15 amino acids. CDR3 loop: CASSTGGTTKNIQYF. The CDR3, as DNA: TGTGCCAGCAGCACAGGGGGGACGACCAAAAACATTCAGTACTTC. The whole variable domain, remainder taken from reference TRBV7-2 and TRBJ2-4, is GAGVSQSPSNKVTEKGKDVELRCDPISGHTALYWYRQSLGQGLEFLIYFQGNSAPDKSGLPSDRFSAERTGGSVSTLTIQRTQQEDSAVYLCASSTGGTTKNIQYFGAGTRLSVL.